The 26 T cell receptor beta chains below all came from one sample that was sequenced in a study of radiation and T cells in renal cell carcinoma. Time point specified: blood 4 weeks post-SBRT, at nephrectomy. Documented treatment: 15 Gy SBRT to primary tumor, nephrectomy 4 weeks later. TCRdb's copy holds only in-frame clones and misses some; the assay was immunoSEQ multiplex PCR. This table has tens of thousands of clones, about 82% appearing once. The sample here was blood, taken from a patient whose treatment included radiotherapy and nephrectomy. The source is a woman in her sixties or seventies with renal cell carcinoma.

This chain connects TRBV19 to TRBJ1-6; TRBD1 might be the D (5 bases). The length of the CDR3 is 14 residues. Germline V CDR1 and CDR2: LNHDA, SQIVND (reference sequence). V shed 6 bases and J shed 7 bases, with 13 bases lying between them. CDR3 sequence: CASSAGVGNSPLHF. The CDR3 coding sequence is TGTGCCAGTAGCGCGGGGGTAGGAAATTCACCCCTCCACTTT.

This clone has only one observation. This chain joins TRBV28 and TRBJ2-7; D unclear. V was shortened by 3 bases and J by 4 bases, with 7 bases between the two germline ends. Germline V gene sequence: CDR1 MDHEN, CDR2 SYDVKM. This CDR3 region has 12 residues. The CDR3 loop is CASSFNRYEQYF. Written as DNA, the CDR3 is TGTGCCAGCAGTTTCAACCGATACGAGCAGTACTTC.

This rearrangement joins TRBV20-1 to TRBJ2-7, with D possibly TRBD1 on 6 matching bases. CDR1 is DFQATT and CDR2 is SNEGSKA in the germline V gene (reference sequence). Trimming pared 8 bases from V and 5 bases from J, leaving 13 bases between. This CDR3 has 11 residues. CDR3 residues: CSTGSPHEQYF. CDR3 coding DNA: TGCAGTACAGGGTCCCCCCACGAGCAGTACTTC.

This chain uses TRBV5-8 with TRBJ1-3; maybe TRBD1 (5 bases). Germline CDR1 is SGHTS and CDR2 is YDEGEE. This CDR3 has 14 residues. CDR3 bases: TGTGCTACCCTCTGGGGGAACTCTGGAAACACCATATATTTT. Protein: CATLWGNSGNTIYF.

The chain employs TRBV25-1 and TRBJ1-2, with D tentatively TRBD1 (6 bases). The CDR3 is 16 amino acids. Per the germline V gene, CDR1 is MGHDK and CDR2 is SYGVNS. V lost 3 bases, J lost 0 bases, and 14 bases lay in between. CDR3 sequence: CASSEPGHHSNYGYTF. In nucleotides, the CDR3 is TGTGCCAGCAGTGAGCCGGGACACCATTCTAACTATGGCTACACCTTC.

The CDR3 reads CAWSKTGQAAGNTIYF. CDR3 nucleotides: TGTGCCTGGAGTAAAACGGGACAGGCGGCTGGAAACACCATATATTTT. The rearrangement joins TRBV30 to TRBJ1-3, with 8 bases that match TRBD1. CDR1 is GTSNPN, CDR2 SVGIG, per germline (reference sequence). Losses at the gene ends were 2 bases for V and 2 bases for J; bases not matched to a gene: 8. This CDR3 is 16 amino acids long.

V is TRBV19 and J is TRBJ1-3; 7 bases align to TRBD1. This CDR3 is built from 16 residues. CDR1 LNHDA and CDR2 SQIVND come from the germline V gene (reference sequence). The trim removed 4 bases at V and 0 bases at J, leaving 6 bases unmatched. In DNA form, the CDR3 reads TGTGCCAGTAGTAAGTCACAGGGGTCCTCTGGAAACACCATATATTTT. Residues: CASSKSQGSSGNTIYF.

This clone was seen a single time. V is TRBV6-5 and J is TRBJ2-7, with 10 bases fitting TRBD2. V lost 3 bases and J lost 2; bases outside the gene matches: 4. The CDR3 has 15 residues. Germline values: CDR1 MNHEY, CDR2 SVGAGI. The CDR3 region is CASSYLAGGTYEQYF. The CDR3 coding sequence is TGTGCCAGCAGTTATTTAGCGGGAGGCACCTACGAGCAGTACTTC.

A single count supports this clone. The chain carries TRBV19 and TRBJ1-1; D is perhaps TRBD1 (6 bases). CDR1 is LNHDA, CDR2 SQIVND, per germline (reference sequence). The CDR3 consists of 14 residues. Trimming took off 8 bases at V and 3 bases at J, with 16 bases between the two ends. The CDR3 sequence is CASALLAGDTEAFF. The CDR3, as DNA: TGTGCCAGTGCCCTTCTGGCAGGGGACACTGAAGCTTTCTTT.

V and J are TRBV11-2 and TRBJ2-5, with TRBD1 matching over 8 bases. Per the germline V gene, CDR1 is SGHAT and CDR2 is FQNNGV. The CDR3 extends over 14 amino acids. The J segment lost 5 bases and the V segment lost 2 bases, leaving 4 bases of the junction unmatched. CDR3 protein: CASSLRDRRETQYF. DNA for the CDR3: TGTGCCAGCAGCTTAAGGGACAGGAGGGAGACCCAGTACTTC.

The V call is TRBV7-8, the J call TRBJ2-7; 7 positions match TRBD1. The CDR3 is made up of 15 amino acids. V shed 0 bases, J shed 3 bases, and the junction held 5 bases outside the gene matches. The germline V gene encodes CDR1 SGHVS and CDR2 FQNEAQ. CDR3 residues: CASSLAARGYYEQYF. The CDR3 DNA sequence: TGTGCCAGCAGCTTAGCCGCCAGGGGGTACTACGAGCAGTACTTC. Looking up the rest from reference TRBV7-8 and TRBJ2-7 gives the full variable domain: GAGVSQSPRYKVAKRGQDVALRCDPISGHVSLFWYQQALGQGPEFLTYFQNEAQLDKSGLPSDRFFAERPEGSVSTLKIQRTQQEDSAVYLCASSLAARGYYEQYFGPGTRLTVT.

The chain links TRBV7-2 to TRBJ2-7, with unresolved D. Trimming took off 5 bases at V and 3 bases at J, with 14 bases between the two ends. Germline assignment: CDR1 SGHTA and CDR2 FQGNSA. This CDR3 region has 14 residues. The CDR3 nucleotides are TGTGCCAGCAGCCTGGGTTTGAGATACTACGAGCAGTACTTC. It translates to CASSLGLRYYEQYF.

This chain connects TRBV5-1 to TRBJ2-5, with 9 bases fitting TRBD2. Germline V CDR1 and CDR2: SGHRS, YFSETQ. The CDR3 covers 15 residues. The trim removed 4 bases at V and 3 bases at J, leaving 7 bases unmatched. For the CDR3, the DNA is TGCGCCAGCAGCGGGGGACTAGCCGTGGAAGAGACCCAGTACTTC. As protein: CASSGGLAVEETQYF. The whole variable domain, remainder taken from reference TRBV5-1 and TRBJ2-5, is KAGVTQTPRYLIKTRGQQVTLSCSPISGHRSVSWYQQTPGQGLQFLFEYFSETQRNKGNFPGRFSGRQFSNSRSEMNVSTLELGDSALYLCASSGGLAVEETQYFGPGTRLLVL.

This chain links TRBV6-1 with TRBJ1-1; TRBD1 matches at 7 bases. The CDR3 extends over 13 amino acids. V shed 1 base and J 4 bases; nucleotides not matched to a gene: 0. Germline V gene sequence: CDR1 MNHNS, CDR2 SASEGT. The CDR3 here is CASSEGQGTEAFF. CDR3 bases: TGTGCCAGCAGTGAAGGACAGGGCACTGAAGCTTTCTTT.

This clone showed up just a few times. The chain is built from TRBV19 and TRBJ2-3; D is undetermined. V shed 1 base and J shed 0 bases, with 5 bases lying between them. The length of the CDR3 is 14 residues. Germline values: CDR1 LNHDA, CDR2 SQIVND (reference sequence). The CDR3 sequence is CASSIGVSTDTQYF. The CDR3 DNA is TGTGCCAGTAGTATAGGGGTCAGCACAGATACGCAGTATTTT.

This clone was found a few times. This chain joins TRBV9 and TRBJ1-5; the D gene is possibly TRBD1 (5 bases). Trimming cost V 3 bases and J 9 bases, with 19 bases left between them. The CDR3 contains 15 residues. Germline loops: CDR1 SGDLS, CDR2 YYNGEE. Here the CDR3 reads CASSAEDSQQGPQHF. CDR3 bases: TGTGCCAGCAGCGCCGAAGACAGCCAGCAGGGGCCCCAGCATTTT. Combining the CDR3 with reference TRBV9 and TRBJ1-5 gives the whole variable domain DSGVTQTPKHLITATGQRVTLRCSPRSGDLSVYWYQQSLDQGLQFLIQYYNGEERAKGNILERFSAQQFPDLHSELNLSSLELGDSALYFCASSAEDSQQGPQHFGDGTRLSIL.

This chain connects TRBV6-1 to TRBJ1-2, with D possibly matching TRBD1 (5 bases). The CDR3 is 15 residues long. CDR1 and CDR2 (germline): MNHNS, SASEGT. Trimming removed 0 bases at V and 0 bases at J, with 8 bases between. The DNA of the CDR3 is TGTGCCAGCAGTGAAGCGAGGGGTACTAACTATGGCTACACCTTC. As protein: CASSEARGTNYGYTF.

The V gene is TRBV2, the J gene TRBJ2-5; D unclear. The length of the CDR3 is 14 residues. Trimming removed 3 bases at V and 1 base at J, with 9 bases between. Germline CDR1 and CDR2: SNHLY and FYNNEI. The CDR3 region has the DNA TGTGCCAGCAGTGAGTTTGGCGGCCAAGAGACCCAGTACTTC. This gives the protein CASSEFGGQETQYF. The full variable domain, its missing parts supplied by reference TRBV2 and TRBJ2-5, is EPEVTQTPSHQVTQMGQEVILRCVPISNHLYFYWYRQILGQKVEFLVSFYNNEISEKSEIFDDQFSVERPDGSNFTLKIRSTKLEDSAMYFCASSEFGGQETQYFGPGTRLLVL.

As concerns this clone: At the DNA level, this CDR3 is encoded by other sequences in the same sample as well. The chain carries TRBV6-6 and TRBJ2-7, with D tentatively TRBD1 (5 bases). The CDR3 totals 12 residues. V lost 5 bases and J 3 bases, leaving 8 bases between the germline ends. Germline CDR1 MNHNY, CDR2 SVGAGI (reference sequence). The CDR3 is CASSNQGYEQYF. The CDR3 nucleotides read TGTGCCAGCAGTAATCAGGGCTACGAGCAGTACTTC.

This chain joins TRBV19 and TRBJ2-2; D uncertain. The V end lost 6 bases, the J end lost 7 bases, and 15 bases lay between the germline ends. CDR1 is LNHDA and CDR2 is SQIVND in the germline V gene (reference sequence). The CDR3 is made up of 14 amino acids. The CDR3 nucleotides are TGTGCCAGTAGCCGATCGTATGGGGACGGGGAGCTGTTTTTT. Translated: CASSRSYGDGELFF.

The chain links TRBV4-3 to TRBJ2-3, with TRBD2 identical over 8 bases. V was clipped by 4 bases and J by 0 bases; unmatched bases: 6. Germline V CDR1 and CDR2: LGHNA, YSLEER. The CDR3 has 16 amino acids. CDR3 protein: CASSPATSGSTDTQYF. CDR3 nucleotide sequence: TGCGCCAGCAGCCCGGCAACTAGCGGAAGCACAGATACGCAGTATTTT.

On this clone: It differs at one base from a far larger clone, so likely a read error. At the DNA level, this CDR3 is encoded by other sequences in the same sample as well. The chain carries TRBV5-6 and TRBJ2-7; 8 positions agree with TRBD1. The germline V gene has CDR1 SGHDT and CDR2 YYEEEE. The CDR3 contains 13 residues. V lost 3 bases to trimming and J lost 3 bases; unmatched junction nucleotides: 2. The CDR3 protein is CASSSGQGYEQYF. The CDR3 coding sequence is TGTGCCAGCAGCTCTGGACAGGGCTACGAGCAGTACTTC.

This rearrangement joins TRBV18 to TRBJ2-3; the D is unclear. Trimming took off 6 bases at V and 5 bases at J, with 15 bases between the two ends. The CDR3 length is 14 residues. The germline V gene has CDR1 KGHSH and CDR2 LQKENI. CDR3 nucleotide sequence: TGTGCCAGCTCTCCTGGGTCACGCGTAGATACGCAGTATTTT. It translates to CASSPGSRVDTQYF.

The V call is TRBV6-1, the J call TRBJ2-7, with 8 bases that match TRBD1. The CDR3 spans 14 residues. The V gene end was trimmed by 5 bases and the J gene end by 5 bases; junction bases not matched to a gene: 8. Germline V gives CDR1 MNHNS, CDR2 SASEGT. DNA of the CDR3: TGTGCCAGCAGTTCGGGACAGGCAGCCAACGAGCAGTACTTC. As protein: CASSSGQAANEQYF.

The chain employs TRBV10-3 and TRBJ2-7; D unclear. This CDR3 is built from 14 residues. The germline V gene has CDR1 ENHRY and CDR2 SYGVKD. Trimming removed 4 bases from V and 3 bases from J, with 13 bases in between. The chain's CDR3 is CAISVTPTDYEQYF. CDR3 DNA sequence: TGTGCCATCAGTGTTACGCCTACCGACTACGAGCAGTACTTC.

V usage is TRBV7-3 and J usage is TRBJ1-1; TRBD1 might be the D (5 bases). The V end lost 5 bases, the J end lost 10 bases, and 17 bases lay between the germline ends. This CDR3 region has 13 residues. In germline, CDR1 is SGHTA, CDR2 FQGTGA. Here the CDR3 DNA reads TGTGCCAGCAGCGCGGGACCAGGGTTTGGAGCTTTCTTT. As protein: CASSAGPGFGAFF.